The following is a T cell receptor beta chain sequence with its context. The antigen it binds to is not known. No qualities accompany the bases; no much larger clone lies one base away. Collaborating institutions collected whole blood in K2EDTA tubes following their own protocols. For TCRbeta analysis, collaborators shipped samples in one of three forms: frozen whole blood, isolated PBMCs, or DNA extracted from either of those sample types. TCRbeta CDR3 regions were amplified from genomic DNA by means of the immunoSEQ Assay, a bias-controlled multiplex PCR. Per the original workflow: The number of nucleated cells in each sample was estimated from the amplification of reference gene primers within the assay. To quantify the absolute abundance of each unique TCRbeta CDR3 rearrangement, sequence reads were collapsed and filtered. For each sample, productive Simpson clonality was calculated by taking the square root of Simpson's diversity index across productive rearrangements. TCRdb's version of the immuneACCESS table is confined to in-frame rearrangements and falls short of the full clone set. An unresolved V gene accounts for under half of the shortfall where checked; the remainder is of unknown origin. V and J calls and clone size are as listed in that table; D and trimming were resolved from the DNA. Across this sample there are fewer than 400,000 clones, with around 83% seen only once. The top ten clonotypes cover 3% of the sample.

These data originate in a study of blood T cell repertoires in COVID-19 (dated by TCRdb to 2020 to 2022). About the investigation overall: The collaborator samples originated in the United States, Italy and Spain and spanned the acute and convalescent phases of COVID-19. The material from the prospective study consisted of cDNA or gDNA derived from T cells, B-cell-depleted T cells, or PBMCs. Nearly every sample came with metadata listing a de-identified subject ID, COVID-19 status, age in years and sex. Samples were obtained from the ongoing ImmuneRACE study (first 160 participants) and from 1,254 subjects provided by 6 global collaborators. The repertoires were made available in a free public database intended to serve as a resource for research on the immune response to SARS-CoV-2. Subjects who had been exposed to COVID-19, were actively infected with it, or had recovered from it provided the deeply sampled blood TCRbeta repertoires that made up the dataset. HLA class I and class II types, where available, came from metadata supplied by the sample provider rather than from assay-based typing.

Study-wide findings and limitations: The amount of clinical and demographic metadata varied by source and participant and was provided uncurated.

Compared with germline, V lacks 7 bases and J lacks 8 bases; bases without a gene match: 5. The CDR3 runs 13 residues from the cysteine to the phenylalanine. Kept here is only the CDR3 DNA, which spans 39 bases and is read in frame from base 1. The germline V gene specifies SNHLY as CDR1 and FYNNEI as CDR2. This clonotype was obtained from a young man with active or convalescent COVID-19. The chain is made from TRBV2 and TRBJ2-2, and TRBD1 matches 9 of the central bases. The material sequenced was peripheral blood. For the CDR3, the sequence is CASNSQGAGELFF. The sequence in DNA is TGTGCCAGCAACTCACAGGGGGCGGGGGAGCTGTTTTTT.